This entry lists 31 T cell receptor beta chains sequenced from one sample in a study of blood T cells in healthy people across ages. It was with a sample-barcoded 5' primer and a J-beta primer mix that a second PCR of roughly 6 to 12 cycles was run. TCRdb analysed the 5' RACE reads with MiXCR anew, one entry per CDR3 protein. The repertoire includes 1,100,000 or so distinct CDR3 sequences, under 55% of them detected once, and about 20% sits in the top ten. Sequences were obtained from blood. The receptors were sampled from a woman between 55 and 75 years old in good health.

This clonotype was counted a single time. The V and J genes are TRBV4-1 and TRBJ2-7; D might be TRBD1 or TRBD2, each matching 5 bases. The CDR3 runs to 13 residues. The V gene's germline CDR1 is MGHRA and CDR2 YSYEKL. Trimming pared 4 bases from V and 3 bases from J, leaving 10 bases between. In DNA form, the CDR3 reads TGCGCCAGCAGCCCACCGGGACGCTACGAGCAGTACTTC. It specifies CASSPPGRYEQYF.

This chain uses TRBV12-3 or TRBV12-4 with TRBJ2-3, with D perhaps matching TRBD2 (6 bases). Trimming pared 6 bases from V and 2 bases from J, leaving 18 bases between. This CDR3 contains 16 residues. The CDR3 is CASSLLAGGDTDTQYF. CDR3 sequence (DNA): TGTGCCAGCAGCCTATTGGCGGGCGGGGACACAGATACGCAGTATTTT.

The V and J genes are TRBV20-1 and TRBJ2-7; D is possibly TRBD1 (6 bases). V was shortened by 3 bases and J by 0 bases, with 18 bases between the two germline ends. The length of the CDR3 is 16 residues. The germline V gene encodes CDR1 DFQATT and CDR2 SNEGSKA (reference sequence). In nucleotides, the CDR3 is TGCAGTGCTAGCGGAATGGGGGCTACTAGCTCCTACGAGCAGTACTTC. It yields the protein CSASGMGATSSYEQYF.

The chain carries TRBV27 and TRBJ2-2, with 10 bases lining up with TRBD2. The CDR3 runs 18 residues. V gave up 0 bases and J gave up 7 bases; unmatched junction bases: 11. Germline lookup yields CDR1 MNHEY and CDR2 SMNVEV (reference sequence). In DNA form, the CDR3 reads TGTGCCAGCAGTTTATCGAATGGGCTAGCGGGAGCGGGCGGGGAGCTGTTTTTT. This encodes CASSLSNGLAGAGGELFF.

Comment on this clonotype: One end of the junction is discordant with germline, which a read error may explain. The V gene is TRBV12-3 or TRBV12-4, the J gene TRBJ2-3, with TRBD2 identical over 13 bases. The CDR3 loop spans 19 amino acids. CDR3: CASSFRLAGGRPSTDTQYF. CDR3 nucleotide sequence: TGTGCCAGCAGTTTCCGACTAGCGGGAGGTCGACCTAGCACAGATACGCAATATTTT.

The J gene is TRBJ2-1, the V gene TRBV7-2; TRBD2 is a possible D gene (7 bases). Trimming removed 4 bases from V and 4 bases from J, with 17 bases in between. Germline V gene data show CDR1 as SGHTA and CDR2 as FQGNSA. The CDR3 is made up of 16 amino acids. The CDR3 DNA follows: TGTGCCAGCAGCTCCGAAGGGGGGGCTTGGTACAATGAGCAGTTCTTC. Its protein product is CASSSEGGAWYNEQFF.

There are many counts of this clonotype. The rearrangement uses TRBV28 and TRBJ1-2; possibly TRBD1 for D (5 bases). This CDR3 comprises 13 residues. V was pared by 10 bases and J by 0 bases, with 12 bases between. CDR1 MDHEN and CDR2 SYDVKM come from the germline V gene. In DNA form, the CDR3 reads TGTGCCACTCGGACACCCACTAACTATGGCTACACCTTC. Protein: CATRTPTNYGYTF.

The CDR3 here is CASSTSPGGETQYF. DNA of the CDR3: TGTGCCAGCAGCACATCCCCAGGGGGCGAGACCCAGTACTTC. J is TRBJ2-5 and V is TRBV7-7, with 8 bases fitting TRBD1. The CDR3 is made up of 14 amino acids. V lost 5 bases and J lost 5; bases outside the gene matches: 7. Germline-derived CDR1 and CDR2 are SSHAT and FNYEAQ (reference sequence).

Points on this clonotype: One end of the junction fails to match germline, which may point to a read error. The chain recombines TRBV12-3 or TRBV12-4 with TRBJ2-3; D ambiguous. This CDR3 has 13 amino acids. The CDR3 DNA is TGTGCCAGCAGCTTAGGGCGCGCAGATACGGAGTATTTT. It translates to CASSLGRADTEYF.

The V gene is TRBV9, the J gene TRBJ2-1, with 8 positions matching TRBD2. CDR1 and CDR2 from the germline V gene are SGDLS and YYNGEE. This CDR3 has 15 amino acids. The trim removed 0 bases at V and 2 bases at J, leaving 1 base unmatched. The CDR3 reads CASSVVGLAYNEQFF. CDR3 coding DNA: TGTGCCAGCAGCGTAGTGGGACTAGCCTACAATGAGCAGTTCTTC. The full variable domain, completed using reference TRBV9 and TRBJ2-1, is DSGVTQTPKHLITATGQRVTLRCSPRSGDLSVYWYQQSLDQGLQFLIQYYNGEERAKGNILERFSAQQFPDLHSELNLSSLELGDSALYFCASSVVGLAYNEQFFGPGTRLTVL.

This clonotype was counted a few times. V gene TRBV7-6 combines with J gene TRBJ2-4, with a weak D call TRBD1 (5 bases). Trimming cost V 1 base and J 0 bases, with 10 bases left between them. Germline CDR1 reads SGHVS; CDR2 reads FNYEAQ. CDR3 length: 16 residues. CDR3 coding DNA: TGTGCCAGCAGCTTAGGGGGCAGGCTAGCCAAAAACATTCAGTACTTC. Its protein product is CASSLGGRLAKNIQYF. Looking up the rest from reference TRBV7-6 and TRBJ2-4 gives the full variable domain: GAGVSQSPRYKVTKRGQDVALRCDPISGHVSLYWYRQALGQGPEFLTYFNYEAQQDKSGLPNDRFSAERPEGSISTLTIQRTEQRDSAMYRCASSLGGRLAKNIQYFGAGTRLSVL.

The V and J genes are TRBV5-4 and TRBJ1-1; tentative D call: TRBD1 (5 bases). Germline CDR1 reads SGHNT; CDR2 reads YYREEE (reference sequence). Trimming pared 4 bases from V and 0 bases from J, leaving 13 bases between. This CDR3 comprises 15 residues. This CDR3 reads CASSPPGPMNTEAFF. Written as DNA, the CDR3 is TGTGCCAGCAGCCCACCGGGACCAATGAACACTGAAGCTTTCTTT.

This chain uses TRBV29-1 with TRBJ2-1; 7 bases map to TRBD1. CDR1 is SQVTM and CDR2 is ANQGSEA in the germline V gene. This CDR3 has 13 residues. Unmatched junction bases numbered 13, after V lost 7 bases and J lost 10 bases. CDR3 DNA sequence: TGCAGCGCAGTCCCAACAGGGGCTCCGGAGCAGTTCTTC. It specifies CSAVPTGAPEQFF.

This clonotype was seen a few times. This sequence may be a read error, since a much larger clone differs from it by one base. The chain employs TRBV6-5 and TRBJ2-7; TRBD1 aligns across 11 bases. This CDR3 region has 15 residues. Germline-derived CDR1 and CDR2 are MNHEY and SVGAGI. Germline trimming cut 6 bases from V and 7 bases from J; bases unmatched to any gene: 11. The CDR3 loop is CASRGTGGSYNEQYF. CDR3 DNA: TGTGCCAGCAGGGGGACAGGGGGTTCCTACAATGAGCAGTACTTC.

This clonotype was observed once. CDR3 coding DNA: TGCGCCAGCAGCCAATATAATAGCAATCAGCCCCAGCATTTT. Its protein product is CASSQYNSNQPQHF. This sequence joins TRBV4-1 and TRBJ1-5; no clear D gene. Germline V CDR1 and CDR2: MGHRA, YSYEKL. The germline V and J ends were trimmed by 2 bases and 0 bases, with 5 bases remaining between them. CDR3 length: 14 amino acids.

This chain links TRBV7-2 with TRBJ2-5; D uncertain. Looked up from germline, CDR1 is SGHTA and CDR2 is FQGNSA. Trimming left V 1 base short and J 13 bases short, with 10 bases between. This CDR3 spans 11 amino acids. The CDR3: CASSLVSDTYF. In nucleotides, the CDR3 is TGTGCCAGCAGCTTAGTAAGCGATACGTACTTC.

This clonotype appeared a few times. The rearrangement joins TRBV5-6 to TRBJ2-1; the D is unclear. CDR3 length: 13 residues. The V and J ends lost 5 bases and 8 bases respectively, with 14 bases between them. Germline CDR1 is SGHDT and CDR2 is YYEEEE. CDR3 residues: CASSWQVSDEQFF. The CDR3 DNA sequence: TGTGCCAGCAGTTGGCAGGTCTCGGATGAGCAGTTCTTC.

The sample holds many counts of this clonotype. V gene TRBV20-1 combines with J gene TRBJ2-1; TRBD1 is a possible D gene (6 bases). V lost 3 bases to trimming and J lost 7 bases, with 16 bases between them. The CDR3 runs to 14 residues. Looked up from germline, CDR1 is DFQATT and CDR2 is SNEGSKA (reference sequence). CDR3 nucleotides: TGCAGTGCTAGTAGACAGGAGGTTCGGAATGAGCAGTTCTTC. Translated: CSASRQEVRNEQFF.

This clonotype occurred once. V and J are TRBV11-2 and TRBJ1-5, with 12 bases aligning to TRBD1. The CDR3 sequence is 21 residues long. Germline lookup yields CDR1 SGHAT and CDR2 FQNNGV. V lost 5 bases, J lost 0 bases, and 17 bases stayed unmatched. The DNA for the CDR3 is TGTGCCAGCAGCCGTTCGCAATCCCGGGACAGGGGGCTATATAGCAATCAGCCCCAGCATTTT. It encodes CASSRSQSRDRGLYSNQPQHF.

This clonotype was seen only a few times. The genes are TRBV5-6 and TRBJ2-3; 8 bases agree with TRBD2. Germline CDR1 reads SGHDT; CDR2 reads YYEEEE. This CDR3 is 14 amino acids long. Trimming took 2 bases from V and 2 from J; bases not matched to a gene: 1. The CDR3 here is CASSFSGATDTQYF. For the CDR3, the DNA is TGTGCCAGCAGCTTTAGCGGGGCCACAGATACGCAGTATTTT.

The V and J genes are TRBV3-1 and TRBJ1-4; possible D gene TRBD1, 5 bases. Deletions cut 1 base from V and 7 bases from J, with 13 bases between. From germline, CDR1 is LGHDT and CDR2 YNNKEL (reference sequence). CDR3 length: 15 amino acids. DNA for the CDR3: TGTGCCAGCAGCCAAGCCGGGACGCGAAGTGAAAAACTGTTTTTT. It yields the protein CASSQAGTRSEKLFF.

The chain links TRBV27 to TRBJ1-2; no clear D. Trimming took 3 bases from V and 8 from J, leaving 13 bases between them. The CDR3 is made up of 13 amino acids. Germline V lookup: CDR1 MNHEY, CDR2 SMNVEV (reference sequence). CDR3 nucleotides: TGTGCCAGCAGTTTTACAGACGACGGGGGCTACACCTTC. The encoded protein is CASSFTDDGGYTF.

This sequence joins TRBV7-2 and TRBJ2-5; TRBD2 agrees at 8 bases. J was trimmed by 5 bases and V by 5 bases; bases with no gene match: 13. Germline-derived CDR1 and CDR2 are SGHTA and FQGNSA. The length of the CDR3 is 16 residues. The CDR3 region is CASSAEGAGVGETQYF. CDR3 nucleotides: TGTGCCAGCAGCGCCGAGGGAGCGGGAGTGGGTGAGACCCAGTACTTC.

The chain joins TRBV7-6 to TRBJ1-5; D unclear. This CDR3 is built from 14 residues. Germline V CDR1 and CDR2: SGHVS, FNYEAQ. Trimming shortened V by 5 bases and J by 11 bases, and 19 bases separated the two germline ends. The CDR3, as DNA: TGTGCCAGCAGCCAAAGCGCTGGGCTAGCCGCCCAGCATTTT. It encodes CASSQSAGLAAQHF. Variable domain in full (rest from reference TRBV7-6 and TRBJ1-5): GAGVSQSPRYKVTKRGQDVALRCDPISGHVSLYWYRQALGQGPEFLTYFNYEAQQDKSGLPNDRFSAERPEGSISTLTIQRTEQRDSAMYRCASSQSAGLAAQHFGDGTRLSIL.

Turning to this clonotype: With a much larger clone just one base away, this may be a read error. The chain couples TRBV7-2 to TRBJ2-7, with TRBD2 matching over 9 bases. Germline values: CDR1 SGHTA, CDR2 FQGNSA. The CDR3 has 15 residues. CDR3 in amino acids: CASSFLAGKTYVQYF. CDR3 DNA sequence: TGTGCCAGCAGCTTTCTAGCGGGAAAAACCTACGTGCAGTACTTC. Full variable domain (remainder filled in from reference TRBV7-2 and TRBJ2-7): GAGVSQSPSNKVTEKGKDVELRCDPISGHTALYWYRQSLGQGLEFLIYFQGNSAPDKSGLPSDRFSAERTGGSVSTLTIQRTQQEDSAVYLCASSFLAGKTYVQYFGPGTRLTVT.

CDR3 residues: CSAILRDPEGEKLFF. DNA for the CDR3: TGCAGTGCAATACTCCGGGACCCCGAGGGAGAAAAACTGTTTTTT. The chain joins TRBV20-1 to TRBJ1-4, with D maybe TRBD1 (5 bases). Trimming shortened V by 6 bases and J by 8 bases, and 22 bases separated the two germline ends. The CDR3 loop spans 15 amino acids. CDR1 is DFQATT, CDR2 SNEGSKA, per germline (reference sequence).

This chain uses TRBV7-9 with TRBJ2-7; D is perhaps TRBD2 (7 bases). Trimming removed 1 base at V and 2 bases at J, with 18 bases between. The CDR3 sequence is 17 residues long. Germline CDR1 and CDR2: SEHNR and FQNEAQ (reference sequence). CDR3 residues: CASSLDAGGGRPYEQYF. The CDR3, as DNA: TGTGCCAGCAGCTTAGACGCTGGCGGGGGCCGACCCTACGAGCAGTACTTC.

The CDR3 DNA reads TGTGCCAGCAGCTTATTCGGGAGCGGGAAAGAGACCCAGTACTTC. Translated: CASSLFGSGKETQYF. This chain connects TRBV7-9 to TRBJ2-5, with 7 bases fitting TRBD2. The CDR3 loop spans 15 amino acids. J gave up 3 bases and V 2 bases, and 6 bases lay outside the gene matches. Looked up from germline, CDR1 is SEHNR and CDR2 is FQNEAQ (reference sequence).

The V gene is TRBV7-9, the J gene TRBJ2-6; perhaps TRBD2 as D (7 bases). The V gene lost 2 bases and the J gene lost 0 bases, with 20 bases spanning the gap. The germline CDR1 and CDR2 sequences are SEHNR and FQNEAQ (reference sequence). The CDR3 extends over 20 amino acids. This CDR3 reads CASSLYPGLADSSGANVLTF. The CDR3 region has the DNA TGTGCCAGCAGCTTATACCCAGGGCTAGCGGACAGCTCTGGGGCCAACGTCCTGACTTTC.

The chain is built from TRBV12-3 or TRBV12-4 and TRBJ2-4; TRBD1 might be the D (5 bases). The V end was cut by 7 bases, the J end by 9 bases, with 16 bases between. The CDR3 totals 13 residues. The CDR3 here is CASNPDTSSIQYF. In nucleotides, the CDR3 is TGTGCCAGCAACCCGGACACCTCAAGCATTCAGTACTTC.

The chain couples TRBV28 to TRBJ2-7; D is undetermined. This CDR3 comprises 17 residues. Trimming left V 6 bases short and J 0 bases short, with 21 bases between. The V gene's germline CDR1 is MDHEN and CDR2 SYDVKM. The DNA of the CDR3 is TGTGCCAGCAGAGACGTCTTGGGTGGGGTTCCCTCCTACGAGCAGTACTTC. It encodes CASRDVLGGVPSYEQYF.